These 17 T cell receptor beta chains were sequenced from one sample in a study. One entry per CDR3 protein results from TCRdb running MiXCR on the RT-PCR reads. The sample contains fewer than 800,000 distinct CDR3 sequences, approximately 15% of which appear only once. Sequencing input: memory CD4+ T cells from blood. Receptors were obtained from a female donor in good health, serving as a healthy control.

This clonotype appeared a few times. The chain joins TRBV7-9 to TRBJ2-2; D could derive from TRBD1 or TRBD2 (5 bases each). Trimming shortened V by 5 bases and J by 4 bases, and 11 bases separated the two germline ends. Germline values: CDR1 SEHNR, CDR2 FQNEAQ (reference sequence). The CDR3 spans 14 residues. CDR3 in DNA: TGTGCCAGCAGCCCCATTGGGGGCACCGGGGAGCTGTTTTTT. It specifies CASSPIGGTGELFF.

This clonotype appeared many times. This chain links TRBV4-1 with TRBJ1-5, with D possibly being TRBD1 (6 bases). Germline CDR1 reads MGHRA; CDR2 reads YSYEKL. The CDR3 is 16 residues long. Trimming shortened V by 0 bases and J by 0 bases, and 9 bases separated the two germline ends. The CDR3 nucleotides are TGCGCCAGCAGCCAAGATGGGGGCCATAGCAATCAGCCCCAGCATTTT. This codes for CASSQDGGHSNQPQHF.

The sample holds many counts of this clonotype. The chain is built from TRBV15 and TRBJ1-5; TRBD1 aligns across 7 bases. Germline CDR1 is LNHNV and CDR2 is YYDKDF (reference sequence). The CDR3 contains 16 residues. V lost 3 bases to trimming and J lost 0 bases; unmatched junction nucleotides: 5. The DNA of the CDR3 is TGTGCCACCAGCAGCGGGACAGCCGATAGCAATCAGCCCCAGCATTTT. This codes for CATSSGTADSNQPQHF. The entire variable domain, with the rest obtained from reference TRBV15 and TRBJ1-5, is as follows: DAMVIQNPRYQVTQFGKPVTLSCSQTLNHNVMYWYQQKSSQAPKLLFHYYDKDFNNEADTPDNFQSRRPNTSFCFLDIRSPGLGDTAMYLCATSSGTADSNQPQHFGDGTRLSIL.

The chain couples TRBV5-1 to TRBJ1-3; weak D call: TRBD1 (6 bases). V shed 0 bases and J shed 2 bases, with 15 bases lying between them. The germline gives CDR1 SGHRS, CDR2 YFSETQ. The length of the CDR3 is 17 residues. CDR3 protein: CASSLAFRGDAGNTIYF. The CDR3, as DNA: TGCGCCAGCAGCTTGGCGTTCAGGGGCGACGCTGGAAACACCATATATTTT.

Of note for this clonotype: At one boundary the junction diverges from the germline segment, which might be a read error. This chain uses TRBV7-9 with TRBJ1-4; D is possibly TRBD1 (5 bases). From germline, CDR1 is SEHNR and CDR2 FQNEAQ (reference sequence). The CDR3 spans 13 residues. This CDR3 reads CASSRQFNKKLFF. The CDR3, as DNA: TGTGCCAGTAGCCGACAGTTTAATAAAAAACTGTTTTTT.

This clonotype came up a few times. The chain's CDR3 is CASSAGTSGSWNEQFF. The CDR3 DNA reads TGTGCCAGCAGCGCCGGGACTAGCGGGAGTTGGAATGAGCAGTTCTTC. The chain employs TRBV4-2 and TRBJ2-1, with 14 positions matching TRBD2. Trimming cost V 5 bases and J 7 bases; bases outside gene matches: 7. Germline V lookup: CDR1 LGHNA, CDR2 YNFKEQ. The CDR3 sequence is 16 residues long.

This chain connects TRBV2 to TRBJ2-7; D unclear. V was cut by 1 base and J by 5 bases, with 9 bases left in between. The CDR3 covers 13 residues. Germline assignment: CDR1 SNHLY and CDR2 FYNNEI. CDR3 coding DNA: TGTGCCAGCAGTGAAGACAGTTACGACGAGCAGTACTTC. It encodes CASSEDSYDEQYF.

This clonotype was observed many times. This chain joins TRBV5-1 and TRBJ2-7, with TRBD1 matching 11 bases. Unmatched junction bases numbered 13, after V lost 4 bases and J lost 7 bases. CDR3 size: 16 residues. The germline V gene encodes CDR1 SGHRS and CDR2 YFSETQ. The CDR3 region has the DNA TGCGCCAGCAGCCAAAACCCCGGGACAGGGGGTGGAGAGCAGTACTTC. Protein product: CASSQNPGTGGGEQYF.

This clonotype was picked up a small number of times. This chain uses TRBV3-1 with TRBJ2-1; tentative D call: TRBD1 (5 bases). CDR1 is LGHDT, CDR2 YNNKEL, per germline (reference sequence). Trimming left V 1 base short and J 9 bases short, with 31 bases between. The CDR3 extends over 20 amino acids. The CDR3 nucleotides read TGTGCCAGCAGCCAAGTAGGAAGGGCCATTGGGAACCAGGGTGAACGTGAGCAGTTCTTC. It codes for CASSQVGRAIGNQGEREQFF.

In this sample, this clonotype turned up many times. V gene TRBV10-3 combines with J gene TRBJ2-7, with D possibly matching TRBD1 (5 bases). The CDR3 totals 13 residues. V shed 11 bases and J shed 2 bases, with 16 bases lying between them. In germline, CDR1 is ENHRY, CDR2 SYGVKD. For the CDR3, the DNA is TGTGCCGTAACAAACAGGTTTACCTACGAGCAGTACTTC. Amino acids: CAVTNRFTYEQYF.

In its sample, this clonotype was seen many times. This chain connects TRBV5-1 to TRBJ2-7; D possibly uses TRBD1 or TRBD2 (7 bases each). There are 14 residues in the CDR3. V was trimmed by 3 bases and J by 3 bases, leaving 13 bases between them. Germline CDR1 and CDR2: SGHRS and YFSETQ. For the CDR3, the DNA is TGCGCCAGCAGCTCCCAGGGGGGGGACTACGAGCAGTACTTC. Amino acids: CASSSQGGDYEQYF.

This rearrangement joins TRBV20-1 to TRBJ1-1; TRBD1 matches 10 bases. Germline CDR1 reads DFQATT; CDR2 reads SNEGSKA (reference sequence). Trimming took 1 base from V and 3 from J; bases not matched to a gene: 11. The CDR3 extends over 17 amino acids. The CDR3 region has the DNA TGCAGTGCTAGAGTACGGGACAGGGGTATTCCGGACACTGAAGCTTTCTTT. As protein: CSARVRDRGIPDTEAFF.

The sample holds a few counts of this clonotype. The chain is built from TRBV20-1 and TRBJ2-2, with 13 bases identical to TRBD2. CDR1 and CDR2 from the germline V gene are DFQATT and SNEGSKA (reference sequence). The CDR3 spans 15 residues. Trimming cost V 2 bases and J 8 bases; bases outside gene matches: 5. The CDR3 loop is CSARRLAGGIGELFF. The DNA for the CDR3 is TGCAGTGCTAGACGACTAGCGGGGGGTATAGGGGAGCTGTTTTTT.

This clonotype was observed a handful of times. The J gene is TRBJ2-6, the V gene TRBV20-1, with unresolved D. Looked up from germline, CDR1 is DFQATT and CDR2 is SNEGSKA (reference sequence). The CDR3 consists of 14 residues. Trimming cost V 6 bases and J 4 bases, with 13 bases left between them. CDR3 sequence (DNA): TGCAGTGCCCCCCCCCGGGCGGGGGCCAACGTCCTGACTTTC. Its translation: CSAPPRAGANVLTF.

This clonotype has ten or more counts. The chain joins TRBV15 to TRBJ2-7; perhaps TRBD2 as D (6 bases). Germline V gene sequence: CDR1 LNHNV, CDR2 YYDKDF (reference sequence). Trimming removed 3 bases from V and 0 bases from J, with 18 bases in between. The CDR3 runs 17 residues. CDR3 sequence: CATSRRGGGISSYEQYF. CDR3 in DNA: TGTGCCACCAGCAGGAGGGGTGGCGGGATCAGCTCCTACGAGCAGTACTTC.

Comment on this clonotype: A much more abundant neighbour one base away suggests this may be a read error. The rearrangement uses TRBV29-1 and TRBJ1-3, with D uncertain. V shed 3 bases and J shed 5 bases, with 14 bases lying between them. This CDR3 is built from 14 residues. Germline-derived CDR1 and CDR2 are SQVTM and ANQGSEA. CDR3 nucleotides: TGCAGCGTTGATGAGGGTCCAGGAAGAAACACCATATATTTT. Amino acid sequence: CSVDEGPGRNTIYF.

This clonotype was counted at least ten times. This chain uses TRBV20-1 with TRBJ2-5; 9 nucleotides line up with TRBD2. J lost 5 bases, V lost 3 bases, and 13 bases had no gene match. The CDR3 is made up of 16 amino acids. In germline, CDR1 is DFQATT, CDR2 SNEGSKA (reference sequence). The CDR3 DNA is TGCAGTGCTAGCCCCGTGAGCGGGAGGATCGGGGAGACCCAGTACTTC. Protein: CSASPVSGRIGETQYF.